This T cell receptor (beta chain) was captured by sequencing in a study of CD8 T cells in Susac syndrome. cDNA came from around 0.5 to 1 ug RNA primed by random hexamers. Multiplex immunoSEQ PCR targeted 54 Vbeta and 13 Jbeta TCR beta segments. TCRdb processed the immunoSEQ multiplex PCR reads anew with MiXCR; each CDR3 protein has one entry. Here the sample spans some 100,000 distinct CDR3 sequences, less than 95% being singletons. From blood CD8+ and CD4+ T cells, the TCR beta chain was sequenced. It was healthy donors who served as the controls, matched for age and sex. Negative isolation yielded CD4+ and CD8+ T cells, and FACS enriched TEMRA cells. The CDR3 loop spans 16 amino acids. V was cut by 2 bases and J by 4 bases, with 15 bases left in between. The germline V gene encodes CDR1 SGHTA and CDR2 FQGNSA.

The chain recombines TRBV7-2 with TRBJ1-3; D perhaps matches TRBD1 (5 bases). Sequencing used CD8+ T cells from PBMCs. The sequence was collected from a human donor in good health. In DNA form, the CDR3 reads TGTGCCAGCAGCTTATCTCGGGGACTATCCGGAAACACCATATATTTT. Encoded protein: CASSLSRGLSGNTIYF.